The clone carrying this T cell receptor beta chain was found many times. Preparation of the TCRbeta library used unique molecular identifiers. TCRdb fed the PCR reads into MiXCR, producing one record per CDR3 protein. The table lists 200,000 to 300,000 distinct CDR3 sequences, around 13% of them singletons, with around 2.8% in the top ten. CDR1 is LGHNA, CDR2 YSLEER, per germline. V lost 0 bases to trimming and J lost 4 bases, with 12 bases between them. The CDR3 runs 15 residues. This entry comes from a study of T-cell reconstitution after alpha-beta-depleted transplantation in children. This chain links TRBV4-3 with TRBJ2-5, with D possibly being TRBD1 (6 bases). Sequencing used PBMCs from the stem cell graft donor, obtained from the stem cell graft. The source is a human donor who donated a stem cell graft to a child with acute lymphoblastic leukemia. CDR3 region: CASSQDRQGRETQYF. In nucleotides, the CDR3 is TGCGCCAGCAGCCAAGATCGGCAGGGGAGAGAGACCCAGTACTTC.